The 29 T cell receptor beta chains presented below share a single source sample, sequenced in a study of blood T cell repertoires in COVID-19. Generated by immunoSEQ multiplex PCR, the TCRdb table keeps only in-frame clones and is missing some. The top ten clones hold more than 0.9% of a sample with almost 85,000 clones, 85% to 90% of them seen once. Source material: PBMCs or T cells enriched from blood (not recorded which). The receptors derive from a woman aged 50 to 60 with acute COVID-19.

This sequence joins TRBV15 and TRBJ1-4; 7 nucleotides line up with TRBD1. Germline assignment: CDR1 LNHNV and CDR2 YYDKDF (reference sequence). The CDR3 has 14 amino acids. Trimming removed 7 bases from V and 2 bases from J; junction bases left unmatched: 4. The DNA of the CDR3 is TGTGCCACCAACCCGGGACAGACTAATGAAAAACTGTTTTTT. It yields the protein CATNPGQTNEKLFF.

The CDR3 here is CASSRDMSYEQYF. The CDR3 region has the DNA TGTGCCAGCAGCCGGGACATGTCCTACGAGCAGTACTTC. The V gene is TRBV5-5, the J gene TRBJ2-7, with TRBD1 as a possible D gene (6 bases). V gave up 4 bases and J gave up 1 base, with 9 bases separating them. Germline values: CDR1 SGHKS, CDR2 YYEKEE (reference sequence). The CDR3 is 13 amino acids.

CDR3 loop: CASRAQGLYQETQYF. As DNA, the CDR3 is TGTGCCAGCAGGGCGCAGGGGCTGTACCAAGAGACCCAGTACTTC. The V and J genes are TRBV2 and TRBJ2-5, with D tentatively TRBD1 (6 bases). The CDR3 runs to 15 residues. Germline V CDR1 and CDR2: SNHLY, FYNNEI. Trimming stripped 6 bases from V and 0 bases from J, with 14 bases between. The full variable domain, completed using reference TRBV2 and TRBJ2-5, is EPEVTQTPSHQVTQMGQEVILRCVPISNHLYFYWYRQILGQKVEFLVSFYNNEISEKSEIFDDQFSVERPDGSNFTLKIRSTKLEDSAMYFCASRAQGLYQETQYFGPGTRLLVL.

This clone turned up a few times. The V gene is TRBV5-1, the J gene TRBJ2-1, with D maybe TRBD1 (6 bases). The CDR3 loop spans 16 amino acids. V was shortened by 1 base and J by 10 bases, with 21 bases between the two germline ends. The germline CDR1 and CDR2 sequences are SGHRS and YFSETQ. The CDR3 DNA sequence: TGCGCCAGCAGCTTGTCTGGGGGCGAGAGTAGCGTAGAGCAGTTCTTC. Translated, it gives CASSLSGGESSVEQFF.

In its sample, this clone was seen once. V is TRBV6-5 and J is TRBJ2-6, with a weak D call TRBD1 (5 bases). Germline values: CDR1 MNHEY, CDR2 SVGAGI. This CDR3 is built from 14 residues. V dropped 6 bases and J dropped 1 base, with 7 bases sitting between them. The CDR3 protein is CASRGRSGANVLTF. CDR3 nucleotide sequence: TGTGCCAGCAGGGGGCGGTCTGGGGCCAACGTCCTGACTTTC.

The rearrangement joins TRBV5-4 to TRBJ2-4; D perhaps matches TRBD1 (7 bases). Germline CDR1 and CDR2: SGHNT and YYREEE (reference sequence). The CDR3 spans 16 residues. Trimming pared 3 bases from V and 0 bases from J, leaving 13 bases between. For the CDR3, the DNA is TGTGCCAGCAGCTCCCGACAGGGACTAGCCAAAAACATTCAGTACTTC. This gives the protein CASSSRQGLAKNIQYF.

CDR3 protein: CAIRRTLSNTGELFF. DNA of the CDR3: TGTGCCATCAGACGGACATTATCGAACACCGGGGAGCTGTTTTTT. The chain is built from TRBV10-3 and TRBJ2-2, with a tentative D call TRBD1 (5 bases). Germline CDR1 ENHRY, CDR2 SYGVKD. The CDR3 has 15 amino acids. Trimming took 6 bases from V and 0 from J, leaving 11 bases between them.

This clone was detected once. This CDR3 is CASGSIPGATDLKEAFF. The CDR3, as DNA: TGTGCTAGTGGTTCCATACCCGGAGCGACAGACTTAAAGGAAGCTTTCTTT. The rearrangement uses TRBV12-5 and TRBJ1-1; TRBD1 is a possible D gene (5 bases). V was pared by 4 bases and J by 8 bases, with 26 bases between. Looked up from germline, CDR1 is LGHNT and CDR2 is FRNRAP. The CDR3 is 17 residues long.

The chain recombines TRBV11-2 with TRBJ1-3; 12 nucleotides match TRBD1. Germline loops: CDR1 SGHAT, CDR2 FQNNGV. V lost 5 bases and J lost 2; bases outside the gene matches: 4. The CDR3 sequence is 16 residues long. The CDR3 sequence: CASSHGDRGPGNTIYF. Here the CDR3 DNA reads TGTGCCAGCAGCCACGGGGACAGGGGGCCTGGAAACACCATATATTTT. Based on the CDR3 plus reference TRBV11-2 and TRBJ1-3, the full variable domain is EAGVAQSPRYKIIEKRQSVAFWCNPISGHATLYWYQQILGQGPKLLIQFQNNGVVDDSQLPKDRFSAERLKGVDSTLKIQPAKLEDSAVYLCASSHGDRGPGNTIYFGEGSWLTVV.

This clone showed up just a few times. The chain's CDR3 is CASAHPGTDTQYF. As DNA, the CDR3 is TGTGCCAGCGCCCATCCAGGCACAGATACGCAGTATTTT. The chain joins TRBV27 to TRBJ2-3; D not certain. CDR1 and CDR2 (germline): MNHEY, SMNVEV (reference sequence). V lost 8 bases to trimming and J lost 1 base, with 10 bases between them. This CDR3 is 13 amino acids long.

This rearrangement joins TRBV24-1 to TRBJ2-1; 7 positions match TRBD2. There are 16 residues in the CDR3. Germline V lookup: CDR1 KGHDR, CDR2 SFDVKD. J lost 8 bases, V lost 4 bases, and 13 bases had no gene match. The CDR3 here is CATSDPIGGSWDEQFF. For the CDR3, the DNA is TGTGCCACCAGTGACCCCATTGGCGGGAGTTGGGATGAGCAGTTCTTC.

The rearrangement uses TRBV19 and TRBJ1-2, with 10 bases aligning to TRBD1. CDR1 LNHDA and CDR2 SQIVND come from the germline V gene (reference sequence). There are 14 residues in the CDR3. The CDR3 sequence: CACRRTGGPYGYTF. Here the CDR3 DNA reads TGTGCGTGCAGAAGGACAGGGGGGCCCTATGGCTACACCTTC.

The CDR3 region has the DNA TGTGCCAGCAGTTCCCAGCGGGGGACCTACGAGCAGTACTTC. This translates into CASSSQRGTYEQYF. The V and J genes are TRBV6-5 and TRBJ2-7; TRBD2 aligns across 8 bases. Germline assignment: CDR1 MNHEY and CDR2 SVGAGI. With V trimmed by 4 bases and J by 2 bases, 4 bases remained unmatched. This CDR3 comprises 14 residues.

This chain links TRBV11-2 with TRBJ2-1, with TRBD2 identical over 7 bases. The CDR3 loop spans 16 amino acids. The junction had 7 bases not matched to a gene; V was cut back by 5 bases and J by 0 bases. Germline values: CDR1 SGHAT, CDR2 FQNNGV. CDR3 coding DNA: TGTGCCAGCAGCACAAATAGCGGGTTCTCCTACAATGAGCAGTTCTTC. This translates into CASSTNSGFSYNEQFF.

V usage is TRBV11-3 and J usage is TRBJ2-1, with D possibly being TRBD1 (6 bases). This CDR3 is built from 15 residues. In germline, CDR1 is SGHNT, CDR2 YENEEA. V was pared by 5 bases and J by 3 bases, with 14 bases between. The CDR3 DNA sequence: TGTGCCAGCAGCGGGCGACAGGAAAGCTACAATGAGCAGTTCTTC. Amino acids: CASSGRQESYNEQFF.

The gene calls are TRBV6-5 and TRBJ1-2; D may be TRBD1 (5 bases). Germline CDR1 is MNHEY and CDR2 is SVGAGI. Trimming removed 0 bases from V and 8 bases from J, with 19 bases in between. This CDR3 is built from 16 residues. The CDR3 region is CASSYSIGREGKGYTF. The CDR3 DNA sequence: TGTGCCAGCAGTTACTCGATCGGCAGGGAAGGAAAGGGCTACACCTTC.

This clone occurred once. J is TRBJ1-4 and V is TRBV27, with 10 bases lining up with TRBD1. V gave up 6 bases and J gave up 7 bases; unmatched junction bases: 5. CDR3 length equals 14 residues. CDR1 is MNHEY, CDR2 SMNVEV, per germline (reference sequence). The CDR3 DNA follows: TGTGCCAGCAGAGGGACAGGGGCAGGTGAAAAACTGTTTTTT. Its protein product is CASRGTGAGEKLFF.

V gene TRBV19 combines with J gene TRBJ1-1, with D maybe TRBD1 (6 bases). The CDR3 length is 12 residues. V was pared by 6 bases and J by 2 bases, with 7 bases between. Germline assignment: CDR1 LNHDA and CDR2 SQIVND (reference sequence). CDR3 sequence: CASRGQNTEAFF. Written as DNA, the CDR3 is TGTGCCAGTAGGGGACAAAACACTGAAGCTTTCTTT.

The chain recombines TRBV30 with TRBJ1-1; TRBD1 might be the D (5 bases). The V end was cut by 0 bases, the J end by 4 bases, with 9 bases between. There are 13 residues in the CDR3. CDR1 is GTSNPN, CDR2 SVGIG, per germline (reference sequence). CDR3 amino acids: CAWSVIGGTEAFF. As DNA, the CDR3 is TGTGCCTGGAGTGTGATCGGGGGCACTGAAGCTTTCTTT.

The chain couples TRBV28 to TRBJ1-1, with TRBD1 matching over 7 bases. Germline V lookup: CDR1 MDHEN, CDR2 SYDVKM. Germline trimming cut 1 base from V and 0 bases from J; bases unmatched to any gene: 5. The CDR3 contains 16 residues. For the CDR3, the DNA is TGTGCCAGCAGTTTATTGGGGGACAGCATGAACACTGAAGCTTTCTTT. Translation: CASSLLGDSMNTEAFF.

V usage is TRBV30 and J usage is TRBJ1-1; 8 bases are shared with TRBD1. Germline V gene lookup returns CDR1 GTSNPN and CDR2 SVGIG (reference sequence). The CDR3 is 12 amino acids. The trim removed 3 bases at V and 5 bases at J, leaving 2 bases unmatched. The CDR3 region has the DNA TGTGCCTGGAGCAGGGGGCAAACTGAAGCTTTCTTT. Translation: CAWSRGQTEAFF.

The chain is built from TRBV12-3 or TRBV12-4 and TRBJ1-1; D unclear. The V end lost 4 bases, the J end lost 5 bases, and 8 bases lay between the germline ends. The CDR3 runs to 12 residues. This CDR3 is CASSSSRTEAFF. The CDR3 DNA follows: TGTGCCAGCAGTTCCTCTCGGACTGAAGCTTTCTTT.

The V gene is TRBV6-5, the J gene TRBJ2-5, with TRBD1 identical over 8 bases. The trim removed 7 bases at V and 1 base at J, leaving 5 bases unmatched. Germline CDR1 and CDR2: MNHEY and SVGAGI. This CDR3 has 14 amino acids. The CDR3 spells CASKRQGSQETQYF. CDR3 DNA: TGTGCCAGCAAAAGACAGGGGTCCCAAGAGACCCAGTACTTC.

The CDR3 region is CAWSGTSGIGETQYF. The CDR3 DNA reads as TGTGCCTGGAGTGGGACTAGCGGGATTGGGGAGACCCAGTACTTC. The chain combines TRBV30 with TRBJ2-5, with 12 bases identical to TRBD2. V was clipped by 1 base and J by 5 bases; unmatched bases: 5. Germline V CDR1 and CDR2: GTSNPN, SVGIG (reference sequence). CDR3 length: 15 amino acids.

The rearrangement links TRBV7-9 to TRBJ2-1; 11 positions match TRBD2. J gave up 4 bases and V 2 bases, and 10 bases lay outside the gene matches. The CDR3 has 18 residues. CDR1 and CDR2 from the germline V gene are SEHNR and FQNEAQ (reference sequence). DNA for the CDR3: TGTGCCAGCAGCTTAAAAGTAAGGCTAGCGGGGGGATACAATGAGCAGTTCTTC. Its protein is CASSLKVRLAGGYNEQFF.

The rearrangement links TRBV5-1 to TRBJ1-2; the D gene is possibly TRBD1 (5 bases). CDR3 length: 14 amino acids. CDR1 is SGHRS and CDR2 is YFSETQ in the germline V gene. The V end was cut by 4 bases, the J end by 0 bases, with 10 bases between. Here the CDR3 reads CASSGGDSNYGYTF. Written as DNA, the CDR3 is TGCGCCAGCAGCGGGGGGGACTCTAACTATGGCTACACCTTC. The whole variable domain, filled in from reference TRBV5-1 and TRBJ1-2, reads KAGVTQTPRYLIKTRGQQVTLSCSPISGHRSVSWYQQTPGQGLQFLFEYFSETQRNKGNFPGRFSGRQFSNSRSEMNVSTLELGDSALYLCASSGGDSNYGYTFGSGTRLTVV.

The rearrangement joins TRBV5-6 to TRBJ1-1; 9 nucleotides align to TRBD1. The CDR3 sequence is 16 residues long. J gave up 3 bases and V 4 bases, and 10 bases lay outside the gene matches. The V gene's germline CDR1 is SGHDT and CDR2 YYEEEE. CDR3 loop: CASSPNAGTGYTEAFF. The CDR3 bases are TGTGCCAGCAGCCCCAACGCCGGGACAGGGTACACTGAAGCTTTCTTT.

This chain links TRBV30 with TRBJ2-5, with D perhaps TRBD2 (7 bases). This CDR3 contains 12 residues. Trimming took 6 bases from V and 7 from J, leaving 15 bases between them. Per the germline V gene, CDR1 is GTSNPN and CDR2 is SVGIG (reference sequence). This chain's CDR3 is CACREGGWTQYF. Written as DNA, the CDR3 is TGTGCCTGTAGGGAGGGGGGTTGGACCCAGTACTTC.

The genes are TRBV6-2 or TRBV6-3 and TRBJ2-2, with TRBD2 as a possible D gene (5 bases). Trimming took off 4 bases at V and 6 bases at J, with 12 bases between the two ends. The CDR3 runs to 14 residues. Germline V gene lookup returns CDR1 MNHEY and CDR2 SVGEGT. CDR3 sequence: CASSSRGWSGELFF. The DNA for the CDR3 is TGTGCCAGCAGTTCTCGCGGGTGGTCCGGGGAGCTGTTTTTT.